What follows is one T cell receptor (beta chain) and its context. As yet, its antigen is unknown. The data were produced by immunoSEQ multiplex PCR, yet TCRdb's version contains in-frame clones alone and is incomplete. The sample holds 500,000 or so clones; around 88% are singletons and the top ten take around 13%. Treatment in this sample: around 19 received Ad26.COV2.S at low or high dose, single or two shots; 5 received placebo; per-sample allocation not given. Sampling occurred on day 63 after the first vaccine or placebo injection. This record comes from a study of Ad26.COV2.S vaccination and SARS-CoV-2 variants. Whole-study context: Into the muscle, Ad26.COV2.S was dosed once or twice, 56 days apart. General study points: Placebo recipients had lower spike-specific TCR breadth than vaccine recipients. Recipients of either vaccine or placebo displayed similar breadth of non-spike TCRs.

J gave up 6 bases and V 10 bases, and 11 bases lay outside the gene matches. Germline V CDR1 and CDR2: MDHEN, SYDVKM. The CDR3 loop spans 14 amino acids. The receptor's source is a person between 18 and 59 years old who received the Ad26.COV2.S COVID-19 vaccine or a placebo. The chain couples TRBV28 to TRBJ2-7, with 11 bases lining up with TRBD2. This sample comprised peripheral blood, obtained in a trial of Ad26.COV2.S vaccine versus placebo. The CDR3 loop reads CATTSGTSGLEQYF. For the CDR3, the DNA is TGTGCCACGACCTCGGGGACTAGCGGTCTCGAGCAGTACTTC.